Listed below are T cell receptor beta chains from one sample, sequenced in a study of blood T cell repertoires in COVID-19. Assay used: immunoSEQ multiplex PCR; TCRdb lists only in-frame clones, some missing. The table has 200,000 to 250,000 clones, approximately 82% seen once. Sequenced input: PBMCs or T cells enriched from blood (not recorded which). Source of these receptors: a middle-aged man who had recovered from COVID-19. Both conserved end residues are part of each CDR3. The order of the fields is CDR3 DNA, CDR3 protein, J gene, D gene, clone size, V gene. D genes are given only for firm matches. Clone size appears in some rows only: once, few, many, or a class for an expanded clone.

DNA: TGCGCCAGCAGCCAAGAGCTGACGGCAGGGGGAAACACCATATATTTT; CDR3: CASSQELTAGGNTIYF; J: TRBJ1-3; D: .; size: .; V: TRBV4-3
DNA: TGTGCCAGCAGCTTAGATCCACAAGAGACCCAGTACTTC; CDR3: CASSLDPQETQYF; J: TRBJ2-5; D: .; size: .; V: TRBV11-2
DNA: TGTGCCAGCAGCCCCACCTGGGGACAGGGGTTCTCTGGGGCCAACGTCCTGACTTTC; CDR3: CASSPTWGQGFSGANVLTF; J: TRBJ2-6; D: TRBD1; size: .; V: TRBV4-2
DNA: TGTGCCAGCAGCAAGACAGGAGGTGGGGCCAACGTCCTGACTTTC; CDR3: CASSKTGGGANVLTF; J: TRBJ2-6; D: .; size: once; V: TRBV6-5
DNA: TGTGCCACCAGACAGGGTTTGCGCGGGCCCCAGCATTTT; CDR3: CATRQGLRGPQHF; J: TRBJ1-5; D: .; size: .; V: TRBV24-1
DNA: TGTGCCAGCAGCCAAGTCGCAGGGGGCGGCCAGCCCCAGCATTTT; CDR3: CASSQVAGGGQPQHF; J: TRBJ1-5; D: TRBD1; size: .; V: TRBV3-1/TRBV3-2
DNA: TGTGCCAGTAGTCCGGGGACTAGCGGGGGGTACGACGAGCAGTACTTC; CDR3: CASSPGTSGGYDEQYF; J: TRBJ2-7; D: TRBD2; size: .; V: TRBV19
DNA: TGCGCCAGCAGCTTTGGAGGGGACTTTAATGAAAAACTGTTTTTT; CDR3: CASSFGGDFNEKLFF; J: TRBJ1-4; D: .; size: .; V: TRBV5-1
DNA: TGTGCCACCAGTGATGCAGTGGGGGCAGGGAACGAGCAGTACTTC; CDR3: CATSDAVGAGNEQYF; J: TRBJ2-7; D: .; size: .; V: TRBV24-1
DNA: TGTGCCAGCAGTTTACCCGTGGGCAGCTACACCTTC; CDR3: CASSLPVGSYTF; J: TRBJ1-2; D: .; size: .; V: TRBV28
DNA: TGTGCCAGCAAAACTTGGTCGAATGAAAAACTGTTTTTT; CDR3: CASKTWSNEKLFF; J: TRBJ1-4; D: .; size: .; V: TRBV12-3/TRBV12-4
DNA: TGTGCCAGCAGAGACGACAGGGCTCGCTACGAGCAGTACTTC; CDR3: CASRDDRARYEQYF; J: TRBJ2-7; D: TRBD1; size: .; V: TRBV6-5
DNA: TGTGCCTGGCGGCAGGGTTTCGGCACTGAAGCTTTCTTT; CDR3: CAWRQGFGTEAFF; J: TRBJ1-1; D: .; size: few; V: TRBV30
DNA: TGTGCCAGCAGCGAGACAGGGGCTTGGGCTATGGGCTACACCTTC; CDR3: CASSETGAWAMGYTF; J: TRBJ1-2; D: TRBD1; size: few; V: TRBV7-9
DNA: TGTGCCACCAGTGATTCCGGGGCGGGAGGCTACACCTTC; CDR3: CATSDSGAGGYTF; J: TRBJ1-2; D: .; size: .; V: TRBV24-1
DNA: TGTGCCAGCAGCACCACTAAGGACAGACAACCAGCCTACGAGCAGTACTTC; CDR3: CASSTTKDRQPAYEQYF; J: TRBJ2-7; D: .; size: .; V: TRBV21-1
DNA: TGTGCCAGCAGCCAAGGGGCAGCCATGAACACTGAAGCTTTCTTT; CDR3: CASSQGAAMNTEAFF; J: TRBJ1-1; D: .; size: .; V: TRBV4-2
DNA: TGCGCCAGCAGCCCTCAGGGTGGGAACACTGAAGCTTTCTTT; CDR3: CASSPQGGNTEAFF; J: TRBJ1-1; D: .; size: .; V: TRBV5-1
DNA: TGTGCCAGTAGCCAGGAGGGGAATTCTCAGCCCCAGCATTTT; CDR3: CASSQEGNSQPQHF; J: TRBJ1-5; D: .; size: .; V: TRBV19
DNA: TGTGCCAGCAGTTACCTCCGACAGTCTGGAAACACCATATATTTT; CDR3: CASSYLRQSGNTIYF; J: TRBJ1-3; D: .; size: .; V: TRBV2
DNA: TGTGCCAGCAGCTGGTCCCGGGGCAGGGGGCAAAGAAGGAGCTATGGCTACACCTTC; CDR3: CASSWSRGRGQRRSYGYTF; J: TRBJ1-2; D: TRBD1; size: .; V: TRBV7-2
DNA: TGCGCCAGCAGCCAAGATTTAAGGACAGTCTCTGGAAACACCATATATTTT; CDR3: CASSQDLRTVSGNTIYF; J: TRBJ1-3; D: .; size: few; V: TRBV4-1
DNA: TGTGCCAGCCGGTCCCGCCAAGATCAGCCCCAGCATTTT; CDR3: CASRSRQDQPQHF; J: TRBJ1-5; D: .; size: .; V: TRBV18
DNA: TGTGCCACCAGCAGAGAATTGGGCAAGGAAAAACTGTTTTTT; CDR3: CATSRELGKEKLFF; J: TRBJ1-4; D: .; size: once; V: TRBV15
DNA: TGTGCCAGCCGGGACTCACTCTTGAATGAGCAGTTCTTC; CDR3: CASRDSLLNEQFF; J: TRBJ2-1; D: .; size: .; V: TRBV28
DNA: TGTGCCAGCAGCGAGCGGGGGGGCGTTGAGACCCAGTACTTC; CDR3: CASSERGGVETQYF; J: TRBJ2-5; D: TRBD2; size: once; V: TRBV2
DNA: TGTGCCAGCAGAAAAGCGGGGGCATCGTTCGAGCAGTACTTC; CDR3: CASRKAGASFEQYF; J: TRBJ2-7; D: TRBD2; size: few; V: TRBV14
DNA: TGCGCCAGCAGCCTAGGGACTAGCGGTAACAATGAGCAGTTCTTC; CDR3: CASSLGTSGNNEQFF; J: TRBJ2-1; D: TRBD2; size: .; V: TRBV4-1
DNA: TGTGCCACCAGTGATCCACTCCGGGACAGAAGACCCACAGATACGCAGTATTTT; CDR3: CATSDPLRDRRPTDTQYF; J: TRBJ2-3; D: TRBD1; size: once; V: TRBV24-1
DNA: TGTGCCAGTAGTATCAGGGCGAATCAGCCCCAGCATTTT; CDR3: CASSIRANQPQHF; J: TRBJ1-5; D: .; size: .; V: TRBV19
DNA: TGTGCCAGCAGCTTGTCGTTGGCAGGGGAAGAGACCCAGTACTTC; CDR3: CASSLSLAGEETQYF; J: TRBJ2-5; D: .; size: once; V: TRBV5-4
DNA: TGTGCCTGGATGGGACAGGGAGCAACTAATGAAAAACTGTTTTTT; CDR3: CAWMGQGATNEKLFF; J: TRBJ1-4; D: TRBD1; size: .; V: TRBV30